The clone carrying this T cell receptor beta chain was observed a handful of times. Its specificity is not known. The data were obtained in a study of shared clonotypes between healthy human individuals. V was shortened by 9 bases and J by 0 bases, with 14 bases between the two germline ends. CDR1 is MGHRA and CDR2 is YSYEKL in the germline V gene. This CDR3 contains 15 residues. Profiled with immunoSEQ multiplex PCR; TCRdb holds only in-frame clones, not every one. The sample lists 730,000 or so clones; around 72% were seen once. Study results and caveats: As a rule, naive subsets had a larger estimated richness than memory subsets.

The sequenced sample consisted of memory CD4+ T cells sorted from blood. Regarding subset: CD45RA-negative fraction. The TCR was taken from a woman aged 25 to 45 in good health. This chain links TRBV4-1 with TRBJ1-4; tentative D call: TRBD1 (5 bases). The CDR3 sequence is CASKTWGATNEKLFF. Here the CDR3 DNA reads TGCGCCAGTAAGACTTGGGGGGCAACTAATGAAAAACTGTTTTTT.